Listed here are 10 T cell receptor beta chains from one sample, sequenced in a study of blood T cell repertoires in COVID-19. Generated by immunoSEQ multiplex PCR, the TCRdb table keeps only in-frame clones and is missing some. The sample shows over 120,000 clones, around 81% of them seen only once. Material: peripheral blood. The receptors originated from a human donor in a cohort sampled during active COVID-19.

This chain connects TRBV10-3 to TRBJ2-7, with 10 positions matching TRBD2. This CDR3 contains 16 residues. Germline V gene sequence: CDR1 ENHRY, CDR2 SYGVKD. Trimming cost V 2 bases and J 7 bases; bases outside gene matches: 11. The DNA for the CDR3 is TGTGCCATCAGTGAGGAGAAGCTAGCGGGAGTATGGGAGCAGTACTTC. As protein: CAISEEKLAGVWEQYF.

This clone came up a few times. CDR3 in amino acids: CASSEDGDTAKPQHF. The CDR3 nucleotides are TGTGCCAGCAGTGAAGATGGTGATACAGCAAAGCCCCAGCATTTT. This chain joins TRBV2 and TRBJ1-5; D is unresolved. Germline lookup yields CDR1 SNHLY and CDR2 FYNNEI. The CDR3 runs to 15 residues. Trimming stripped 1 base from V and 8 bases from J, with 15 bases between.

The chain joins TRBV29-1 to TRBJ2-7; no definite D call. Trimming pared 1 base from V and 6 bases from J, leaving 16 bases between. The CDR3 covers 14 residues. From germline, CDR1 is SQVTM and CDR2 ANQGSEA. The DNA of the CDR3 is TGCAGCGTTGAAGGGAGCCTAAAACGAGGCGAGCAGTACTTC. This sequence encodes CSVEGSLKRGEQYF.

The rearrangement uses TRBV27 and TRBJ2-7; 9 nucleotides agree with TRBD1. The CDR3 covers 15 residues. Germline V gene lookup returns CDR1 MNHEY and CDR2 SMNVEV (reference sequence). The trim removed 5 bases at V and 1 base at J, leaving 6 bases unmatched. The chain's CDR3 is CASSEPGQGSYEQYF. In DNA form, the CDR3 reads TGTGCCAGCAGTGAACCGGGACAGGGTTCCTACGAGCAGTACTTC.

The chain combines TRBV20-1 with TRBJ1-1, with a tentative D call TRBD1 (5 bases). This CDR3 spans 12 amino acids. Germline V gene sequence: CDR1 DFQATT, CDR2 SNEGSKA (reference sequence). The chain's CDR3 is CSSSQGNTEAFF. CDR3 DNA: TGCAGCTCTAGTCAGGGGAACACTGAAGCTTTCTTT.

The rearrangement uses TRBV4-1 and TRBJ2-5, with 8 bases identical to TRBD2. The CDR3 has 13 amino acids. V lost 2 bases, J lost 4 bases, and 0 bases stayed unmatched. In germline, CDR1 is MGHRA, CDR2 YSYEKL. CDR3 protein: CASSQLAGETQYF. The CDR3 DNA follows: TGCGCCAGCAGCCAACTAGCGGGAGAGACCCAGTACTTC.

This clone was detected a few times. The chain carries TRBV6-2 or TRBV6-3 and TRBJ2-2, with D perhaps matching TRBD2 (6 bases). Deletions cut 5 bases from V and 1 base from J, with 8 bases between. Germline V gene lookup returns CDR1 MNHEY and CDR2 SVGEGT. CDR3 size: 14 residues. CDR3 region: CASSQGLNTGELFF. The CDR3 region has the DNA TGTGCCAGCAGTCAGGGACTGAACACCGGGGAGCTGTTTTTT.

The J gene is TRBJ1-4, the V gene TRBV21-1; TRBD1, the table's D call, was not compared with the DNA. TRBV21-1 is a pseudogene segment. The CDR3 has 16 amino acids. The CDR3 reads CASSRGLGQGDEKLFF. The CDR3, as DNA: TGTGCCAGCAGCCGAGGGTTGGGACAGGGTGATGAAAAACTGTTTTTT.

The J gene is TRBJ2-7, the V gene TRBV29-1; the D is unclear. The CDR3 length is 12 residues. Germline CDR1 reads SQVTM; CDR2 reads ANQGSEA. V shed 5 bases and J shed 4 bases, with 12 bases lying between them. The CDR3 nucleotides are TGCAGCGTTAATCAGGCTGGATACGAGCAGTACTTC. Its translation is CSVNQAGYEQYF.

Only one count was recorded for this clone. The chain uses TRBV5-1 and TRBJ2-2, with 8 bases aligning to TRBD2. V lost 3 bases and J lost 3; bases outside the gene matches: 4. This CDR3 has 15 residues. CDR1 is SGHRS, CDR2 YFSETQ, per germline. The CDR3 sequence: CASSYSGRDTGELFF. The CDR3 DNA sequence: TGCGCCAGCAGCTACAGCGGGAGAGACACCGGGGAGCTGTTTTTT.